These 22 T cell receptor beta chains were all obtained from the same sample, sequenced in a study of blood T cell repertoires in COVID-19. The repertoire was sequenced with immunoSEQ multiplex PCR; TCRdb's copy has only in-frame clones and lacks some. Here the sample spans under 350,000 clones, nearly 90% being singletons. Sequencing input: PBMCs or T cells enriched from blood (not recorded which). Receptors were obtained from a woman aged 60 to 75 who had recovered from COVID-19.

This chain connects TRBV28 to TRBJ2-1; unclear D gene. The CDR3 is 11 amino acids. Trimming cost V 6 bases and J 10 bases, with 10 bases left between them. Germline-derived CDR1 and CDR2 are MDHEN and SYDVKM. Here the CDR3 reads CASRRRGEQFF. As DNA, the CDR3 is TGTGCCAGCAGACGGAGAGGCGAGCAGTTCTTC.

The chain employs TRBV11-2 and TRBJ2-7; no clear D gene. V was trimmed by 0 bases and J by 3 bases, leaving 12 bases between them. Per germline, CDR1 SGHAT and CDR2 FQNNGV. This CDR3 spans 15 amino acids. The CDR3 nucleotides are TGTGCCAGCAGCTTAGATCAGATATCCGTCTACGAGCAGTACTTC. Translated, it gives CASSLDQISVYEQYF.

The chain recombines TRBV30 with TRBJ2-1; 10 bases map to TRBD1. Looked up from germline, CDR1 is GTSNPN and CDR2 is SVGIG (reference sequence). V shed 3 bases, J shed 2 bases, and the junction held 4 bases outside the gene matches. CDR3 length: 15 amino acids. The CDR3 loop is CAWSMGTGAYNEQFF. CDR3 DNA sequence: TGTGCCTGGAGCATGGGGACAGGGGCCTACAATGAGCAGTTCTTC.

The chain uses TRBV9 and TRBJ2-3, with 10 bases fitting TRBD2. Trimming at V came to 3 bases and at J to 5 bases, leaving 6 bases not matched to a gene. From germline, CDR1 is SGDLS and CDR2 YYNGEE. The CDR3 extends over 15 amino acids. This chain's CDR3 is CASSGSGGTGDTQYF. The CDR3 nucleotides are TGTGCCAGCAGCGGTAGCGGGGGGACCGGAGATACGCAGTATTTT. The entire variable domain, with the rest obtained from reference TRBV9 and TRBJ2-3, is as follows: DSGVTQTPKHLITATGQRVTLRCSPRSGDLSVYWYQQSLDQGLQFLIQYYNGEERAKGNILERFSAQQFPDLHSELNLSSLELGDSALYFCASSGSGGTGDTQYFGPGTRLTVL.

The chain combines TRBV7-3 with TRBJ2-2; a possible D gene is TRBD2 (5 bases). With 5 bases removed from V and 5 bases from J, the gap between germline ends came to 12 bases. There are 14 residues in the CDR3. CDR1 and CDR2 from the germline V gene are SGHTA and FQGTGA. The CDR3 here is CASSQGRETGELFF. DNA of the CDR3: TGTGCCAGCAGCCAAGGCCGGGAAACCGGGGAGCTGTTTTTT.

The gene calls are TRBV9 and TRBJ2-3; 8 nucleotides align to TRBD2. The CDR3 sequence is 15 residues long. Unmatched junction bases numbered 8, after V lost 4 bases and J lost 4 bases. Germline CDR1 is SGDLS and CDR2 is YYNGEE. CDR3: CASSSQGRGADTQYF. DNA for the CDR3: TGTGCCAGCAGCTCCCAGGGGCGGGGGGCAGATACGCAGTATTTT.

This clone was seen a handful of times. The chain uses TRBV10-3 and TRBJ1-5; 7 positions agree with TRBD1. V lost 2 bases to trimming and J lost 6 bases; unmatched junction nucleotides: 4. Germline lookup yields CDR1 ENHRY and CDR2 SYGVKD. This CDR3 contains 14 residues. The CDR3 loop is CAISEDRVVQPQHF. The CDR3 DNA reads TGTGCCATCAGTGAGGACAGGGTCGTTCAGCCCCAGCATTTT.

This clone was seen a single time. The CDR3 loop is CASSRASGAFYEQYF. The DNA of the CDR3 is TGCGCCAGCAGCCGGGCTAGCGGGGCTTTCTACGAGCAGTACTTC. V usage is TRBV5-1 and J usage is TRBJ2-7, with 9 bases that match TRBD2. V trimming: 4 bases; J trimming: 3 bases; junction bases outside the gene matches: 8. From germline, CDR1 is SGHRS and CDR2 YFSETQ. The CDR3 has 15 amino acids.

The J gene is TRBJ1-2, the V gene TRBV11-1; possibly TRBD1 for D (5 bases). The CDR3 is made up of 12 amino acids. V was trimmed by 5 bases and J by 4 bases, leaving 8 bases between them. CDR1 is SGHAT and CDR2 is FQDESV in the germline V gene (reference sequence). CDR3 loop: CASSQDTYGYTF. The CDR3 nucleotides are TGTGCCAGCAGCCAGGACACCTATGGCTACACCTTC.

The gene calls are TRBV9 and TRBJ2-2, with D maybe TRBD2 (6 bases). Trimming left V 0 bases short and J 6 bases short, with 9 bases between. Germline V gene data show CDR1 as SGDLS and CDR2 as YYNGEE. The CDR3 is made up of 14 amino acids. CDR3 sequence: CASSVAGSPGELFF. The CDR3 region has the DNA TGTGCCAGCAGCGTAGCCGGGAGCCCCGGGGAGCTGTTTTTT. The whole variable domain, remainder taken from reference TRBV9 and TRBJ2-2, is DSGVTQTPKHLITATGQRVTLRCSPRSGDLSVYWYQQSLDQGLQFLIQYYNGEERAKGNILERFSAQQFPDLHSELNLSSLELGDSALYFCASSVAGSPGELFFGEGSRLTVL.

This clone came up a few times. This chain uses TRBV5-1 with TRBJ1-6; 9 bases line up with TRBD1. The germline gives CDR1 SGHRS, CDR2 YFSETQ. J was trimmed by 7 bases and V by 0 bases; bases with no gene match: 8. The CDR3 extends over 17 amino acids. CDR3 bases: TGCGCCAGCAGCTTGGCGTCTGGGACAGGGCGAAATTCACCCCTCCACTTT. This gives the protein CASSLASGTGRNSPLHF. Full variable domain (missing parts from reference TRBV5-1 and TRBJ1-6): KAGVTQTPRYLIKTRGQQVTLSCSPISGHRSVSWYQQTPGQGLQFLFEYFSETQRNKGNFPGRFSGRQFSNSRSEMNVSTLELGDSALYLCASSLASGTGRNSPLHFGNGTRLTVT.

This clone was seen a single time. The CDR3: CATNRVLAGELFF. The CDR3, as DNA: TGTGCCACCAACAGGGTTTTGGCCGGGGAGCTGTTTTTT. The rearrangement joins TRBV10-3 to TRBJ2-2; D possibly corresponds to TRBD1 (6 bases). The CDR3 is made up of 13 amino acids. The V and J ends lost 10 bases and 6 bases respectively, with 15 bases between them. Per germline, CDR1 ENHRY and CDR2 SYGVKD.

In DNA, the CDR3 is TGTGCCAGCAGTACCTCGACAGCGAACTATGGCTACACCTTC. Translation: CASSTSTANYGYTF. The chain recombines TRBV27 with TRBJ1-2, with D tentatively TRBD1 (5 bases). In germline, CDR1 is MNHEY, CDR2 SMNVEV (reference sequence). V lost 5 bases and J 2 bases, leaving 12 bases between the germline ends. This CDR3 region has 14 residues.

This clone was seen just once. This sequence joins TRBV29-1 and TRBJ1-1; D gene unclear. This CDR3 region has 13 residues. The germline gives CDR1 SQVTM, CDR2 ANQGSEA. Trimming shortened V by 6 bases and J by 0 bases, and 11 bases separated the two germline ends. The CDR3 DNA reads TGCAGCGTAGCTAACAGCATGAACACTGAAGCTTTCTTT. It specifies CSVANSMNTEAFF.

CDR3 amino acids: CASSQYSGSRPDEQYF. CDR3 DNA: TGCGCCAGCAGCCAATATAGCGGGAGTCGTCCCGACGAGCAGTACTTC. The chain is built from TRBV4-1 and TRBJ2-7, with 9 bases lining up with TRBD2. Germline-derived CDR1 and CDR2 are MGHRA and YSYEKL. CDR3 length equals 16 residues. Trimming removed 2 bases from V and 5 bases from J; junction bases left unmatched: 10.

This chain connects TRBV3-1 (or the pseudogene TRBV3-2) to TRBJ2-7, with D perhaps TRBD2 (6 bases). Germline CDR1 is LGHDT and CDR2 is YNNKEL (reference sequence). V was shortened by 0 bases and J by 7 bases, with 19 bases between the two germline ends. The CDR3 contains 16 residues. The chain's CDR3 is CASSQDRGSRAGEQYF. CDR3 nucleotides: TGTGCCAGCAGCCAAGATAGGGGCTCAAGGGCGGGAGAGCAGTACTTC.

This chain links TRBV11-2 with TRBJ1-4; possible D gene TRBD1, 6 bases. V lost 5 bases and J lost 8, with 15 bases in between. This CDR3 has 14 amino acids. Germline CDR1 is SGHAT and CDR2 is FQNNGV. This chain's CDR3 is CASSRGGVSEKLFF. In DNA form, the CDR3 reads TGTGCCAGCAGCCGAGGGGGTGTCTCGGAAAAACTGTTTTTT.

V usage is TRBV5-1 and J usage is TRBJ2-3; D possibly corresponds to TRBD1 (5 bases). CDR1 is SGHRS and CDR2 is YFSETQ in the germline V gene. Trimming shortened V by 0 bases and J by 6 bases, and 11 bases separated the two germline ends. CDR3 length: 14 residues. The CDR3 DNA reads as TGCGCCAGCAGCTTGGTTCAGGGTGCCGATACGCAGTATTTT. The encoded protein is CASSLVQGADTQYF.

The V and J genes are TRBV4-1 and TRBJ1-1; tentative D call: TRBD1 (6 bases). Germline V lookup: CDR1 MGHRA, CDR2 YSYEKL. CDR3 length: 15 residues. V lost 2 bases, J lost 0 bases, and 10 bases lay in between. The DNA for the CDR3 is TGCGCCAGCAGCCAACGAGGGGGTGTGAACACTGAAGCTTTCTTT. Protein: CASSQRGGVNTEAFF.

This clone was counted once. The chain recombines TRBV12-5 with TRBJ1-5, with D possibly matching TRBD1 (6 bases). V gave up 9 bases and J gave up 4 bases, with 16 bases separating them. Per the germline V gene, CDR1 is LGHNT and CDR2 is FRNRAP. This CDR3 is built from 14 residues. The CDR3 is CASAGTLPNQPQHF. CDR3 bases: TGTGCTAGCGCCGGGACATTGCCAAATCAGCCCCAGCATTTT.

The genes are TRBV6-4 and TRBJ2-3; 9 bases are a match to TRBD1. CDR1 and CDR2 (germline): MRHNA, SNTAGT. Unmatched junction bases numbered 7, after V lost 2 bases and J lost 4 bases. This CDR3 has 16 residues. CDR3 sequence (DNA): TGTGCCAGCAGTGACCTACCGGGACAGGGTCCAGATACGCAGTATTTT. This encodes CASSDLPGQGPDTQYF.

The CDR3 DNA is TGTGCCATGGGGGGGAACACTGAAGCTTTCTTT. The encoded protein is CAMGGNTEAFF. The chain joins TRBV10-3 to TRBJ1-1; possible D gene TRBD1, 5 bases. The V end lost 9 bases, the J end lost 1 base, and 6 bases lay between the germline ends. The germline CDR1 and CDR2 sequences are ENHRY and SYGVKD. The CDR3 is 11 residues long.